This T cell receptor beta chain originates from a study of blood T cells in healthy people across ages. Donors were healthy Caucasian individuals from Russia aged roughly 6 to 100. A sample-barcoded 5' primer and a J-beta primer mix were used in a second PCR of about 7 to 12 cycles. TCRdb fed the 5' RACE reads into MiXCR, producing one record per CDR3 protein. The sample consists of 1.5 million to 1.9 million distinct CDR3 sequences, approximately 42% of them appearing once. The CDR3 is made up of 14 amino acids. Germline CDR1 reads SGHRS; CDR2 reads YFSETQ. V lost 4 bases to trimming and J lost 4 bases; unmatched junction nucleotides: 5. This clonotype was detected ten times or more.

The specimen sequenced was blood. This TCR was recovered from a woman aged 18 to 35 in good health. The chain has TRBV5-1 and TRBJ2-1; TRBD1 agrees at 7 bases. Here the CDR3 reads CASSLQQGYNEQFF. The CDR3 bases are TGCGCCAGCAGCCTACAACAGGGGTACAATGAGCAGTTCTTC.